The subject of this entry is one T cell receptor (beta chain). Antigen specificity is unknown. The sample is drawn from a study of T cells in Graves' hyperthyroidism and ophthalmopathy. Findings of the study overall: Most thyroid clonotypes with frequency above 0.001 were detected in blood.

What was amplified from RNA transcripts were TCR beta CDR3 regions. HTBI primers were employed in a first-round RT-PCR of the TCR CDR3. TCRdb processed the multiplex PCR reads anew with MiXCR; each CDR3 protein has one entry. The sample has roughly 840,000 distinct CDR3 sequences, approximately 40% seen once. Germline V CDR1 and CDR2: SGDLS, YYNGEE. V gave up 4 bases and J gave up 6 bases, with 20 bases separating them. The CDR3 is 16 residues long. Graves' hyperthyroidism is called stable when ophthalmopathy does not progress within 18 months. It was less than 13 ml of fresh peripheral blood that supplied the PBMCs.

The V gene is TRBV9, the J gene TRBJ2-1, with D maybe TRBD2 (6 bases). The TCR was taken from a man aged 18-30 years with Graves' hyperthyroidism. Sequences were obtained from blood. CDR3: CASSPHSGRGSNEQFF. In nucleotides, the CDR3 is TGTGCCAGCAGCCCTCACAGTGGGCGGGGTTCCAATGAGCAGTTCTTC. The full variable domain, in which reference TRBV9 and TRBJ2-1 provide the parts outside the CDR3, is DSGVTQTPKHLITATGQRVTLRCSPRSGDLSVYWYQQSLDQGLQFLIQYYNGEERAKGNILERFSAQQFPDLHSELNLSSLELGDSALYFCASSPHSGRGSNEQFFGPGTRLTVL.